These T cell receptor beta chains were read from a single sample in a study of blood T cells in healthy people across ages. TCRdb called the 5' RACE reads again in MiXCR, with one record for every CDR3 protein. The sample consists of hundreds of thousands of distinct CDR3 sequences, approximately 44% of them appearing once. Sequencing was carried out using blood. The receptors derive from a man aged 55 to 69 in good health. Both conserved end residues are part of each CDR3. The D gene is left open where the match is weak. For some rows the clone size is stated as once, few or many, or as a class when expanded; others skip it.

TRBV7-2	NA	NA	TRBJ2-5	TGTGCCAGCAGCTTAGTTGGAGTCACAGGGAGCGGAGAGACCCAGTACTTC	CASSLVGVTGSGETQYF
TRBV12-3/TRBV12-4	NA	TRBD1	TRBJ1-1	TGTGCCAGCAGTCCTGGGACAGGCTGGGACTTTACTGAAGCTTTCTTT	CASSPGTGWDFTEAFF
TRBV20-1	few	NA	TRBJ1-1	TGCAGTGCTAGACCGACACTTGAAGCTTTCTTT	CSARPTLEAFF
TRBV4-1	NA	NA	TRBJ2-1	TGCGCCAGCAGCCAGCTGACAGGATACAATGAGCAGTTCTTC	CASSQLTGYNEQFF
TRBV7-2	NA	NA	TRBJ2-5	TGTGCCAGCAGCTCCAATACCGGGGGGCTCCAAGAGACCCAGTACTTC	CASSSNTGGLQETQYF
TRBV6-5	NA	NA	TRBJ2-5	TGTGCCAGCAGTTACGGCAGAGGGGGTGCGGAAAAGTACTTC	CASSYGRGGAEKYF
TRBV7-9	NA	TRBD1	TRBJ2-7	TGTGCCAGCAGCTTAGGGGTTAACAGGGGCAACGAGCAGTACTTC	CASSLGVNRGNEQYF
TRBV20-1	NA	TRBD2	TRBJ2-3	TGCAGTGCTAGAGCCGACCCAGGGCGGGGGGGAGGCACAGATACGCAGTATTTT	CSARADPGRGGGTDTQYF
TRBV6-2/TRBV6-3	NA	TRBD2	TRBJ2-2	TGTGCCAGCAGTTCGGCTAGCGGGAGCTCCGGGGAGCTGTTTTTT	CASSSASGSSGELFF
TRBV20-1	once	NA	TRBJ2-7	TGCAGTGCTAGAGATCAATATTTGGGCCCCCCCCACGAGCAGTACTTC	CSARDQYLGPPHEQYF